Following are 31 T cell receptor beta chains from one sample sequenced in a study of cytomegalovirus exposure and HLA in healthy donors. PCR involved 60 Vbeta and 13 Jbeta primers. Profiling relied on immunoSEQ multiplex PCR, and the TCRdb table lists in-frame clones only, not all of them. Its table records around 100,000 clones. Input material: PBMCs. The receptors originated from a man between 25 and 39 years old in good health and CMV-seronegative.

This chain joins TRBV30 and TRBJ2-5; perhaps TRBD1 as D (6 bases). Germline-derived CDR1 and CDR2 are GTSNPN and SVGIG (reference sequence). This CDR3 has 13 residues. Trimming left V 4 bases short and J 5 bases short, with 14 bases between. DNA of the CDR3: TGTGCCTGGATCACAGGGCCGCAGGAGACCCAGTACTTC. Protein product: CAWITGPQETQYF. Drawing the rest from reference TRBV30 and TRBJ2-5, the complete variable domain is SQTIHQWPATLVQPVGSPLSLECTVEGTSNPNLYWYRQAAGRGLQLLFYSVGIGQISSEVPQNLSASRPQDRQFILSSKKLLLSDSGFYLCAWITGPQETQYFGPGTRLLVL.

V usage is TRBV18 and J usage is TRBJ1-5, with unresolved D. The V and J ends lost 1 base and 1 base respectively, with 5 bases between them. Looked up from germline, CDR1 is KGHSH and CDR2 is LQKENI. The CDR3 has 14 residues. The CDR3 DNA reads TGTGCCAGCTCACCACTTTTAAGCAATCAGCCCCAGCATTTT. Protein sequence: CASSPLLSNQPQHF.

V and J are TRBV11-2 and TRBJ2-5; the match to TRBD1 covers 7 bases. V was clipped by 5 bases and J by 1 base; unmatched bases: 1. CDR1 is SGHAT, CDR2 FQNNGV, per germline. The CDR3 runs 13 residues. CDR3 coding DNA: TGTGCCAGCAGCCGACAGGGCCAAGAGACCCAGTACTTC. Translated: CASSRQGQETQYF.

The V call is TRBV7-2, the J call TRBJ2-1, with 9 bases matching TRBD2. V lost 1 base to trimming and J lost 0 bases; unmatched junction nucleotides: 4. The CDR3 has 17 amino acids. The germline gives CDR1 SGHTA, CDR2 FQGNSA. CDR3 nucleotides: TGTGCCAGCAGCTTAGTAGCGGGGGCTCCCTCCTACAATGAGCAGTTCTTC. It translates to CASSLVAGAPSYNEQFF.

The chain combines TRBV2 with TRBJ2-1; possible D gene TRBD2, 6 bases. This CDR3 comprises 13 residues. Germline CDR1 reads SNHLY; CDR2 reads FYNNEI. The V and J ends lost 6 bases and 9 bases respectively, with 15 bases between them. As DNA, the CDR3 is TGTGCCAGCAGCTCGAATCTAGCGTCTGAGCAGTTCTTC. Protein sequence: CASSSNLASEQFF.

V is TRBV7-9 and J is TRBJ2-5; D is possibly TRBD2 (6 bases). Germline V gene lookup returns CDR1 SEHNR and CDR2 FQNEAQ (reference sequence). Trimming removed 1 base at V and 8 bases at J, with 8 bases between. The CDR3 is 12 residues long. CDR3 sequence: CASSLDGRTQYF. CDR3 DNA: TGTGCCAGCAGCTTAGACGGGAGAACCCAGTACTTC.

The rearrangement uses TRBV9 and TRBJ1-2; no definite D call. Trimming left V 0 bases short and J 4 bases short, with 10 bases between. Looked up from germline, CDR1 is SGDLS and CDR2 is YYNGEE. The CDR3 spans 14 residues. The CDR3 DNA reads TGTGCCAGCAGCGTAGACCAGGCGAGCTATGGCTACACCTTC. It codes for CASSVDQASYGYTF.

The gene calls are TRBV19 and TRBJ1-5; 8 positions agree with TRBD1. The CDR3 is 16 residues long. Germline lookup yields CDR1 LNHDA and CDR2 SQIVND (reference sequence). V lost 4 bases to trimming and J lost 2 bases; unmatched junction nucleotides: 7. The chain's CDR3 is CASSRTATGGNQPQHF. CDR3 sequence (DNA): TGTGCCAGTAGTAGGACCGCGACAGGGGGCAATCAGCCCCAGCATTTT.

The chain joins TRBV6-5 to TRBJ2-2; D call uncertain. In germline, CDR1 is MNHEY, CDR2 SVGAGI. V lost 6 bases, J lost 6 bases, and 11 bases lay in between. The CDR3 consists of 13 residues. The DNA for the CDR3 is TGTGCCAGCAGCCCTACGGGTGCCGGGGAGCTGTTTTTT. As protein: CASSPTGAGELFF.

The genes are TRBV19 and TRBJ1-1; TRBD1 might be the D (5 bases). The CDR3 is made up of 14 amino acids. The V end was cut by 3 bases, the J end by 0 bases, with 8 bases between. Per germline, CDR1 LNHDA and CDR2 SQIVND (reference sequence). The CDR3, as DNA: TGTGCCAGTAGTATGATACAGGTGAACACTGAAGCTTTCTTT. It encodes CASSMIQVNTEAFF. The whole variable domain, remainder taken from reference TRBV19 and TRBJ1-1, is DGGITQSPKYLFRKEGQNVTLSCEQNLNHDAMYWYRQDPGQGLRLIYYSQIVNDFQKGDIAEGYSVSREKKESFPLTVTSAQKNPTAFYLCASSMIQVNTEAFFGQGTRLTVV.

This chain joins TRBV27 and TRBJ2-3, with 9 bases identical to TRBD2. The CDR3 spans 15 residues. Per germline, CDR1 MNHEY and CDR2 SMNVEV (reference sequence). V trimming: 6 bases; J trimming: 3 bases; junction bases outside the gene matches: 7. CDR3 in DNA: TGTGCCAGCAGAGTAGCGGGGGCGGGGACAGATACGCAGTATTTT. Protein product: CASRVAGAGTDTQYF.

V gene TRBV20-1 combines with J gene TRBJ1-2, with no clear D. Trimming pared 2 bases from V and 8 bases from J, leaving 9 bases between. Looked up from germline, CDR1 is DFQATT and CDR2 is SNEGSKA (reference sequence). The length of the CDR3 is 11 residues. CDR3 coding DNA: TGCAGTGCTAGAATAGGAGGCGGCTACACCTTC. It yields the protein CSARIGGGYTF.

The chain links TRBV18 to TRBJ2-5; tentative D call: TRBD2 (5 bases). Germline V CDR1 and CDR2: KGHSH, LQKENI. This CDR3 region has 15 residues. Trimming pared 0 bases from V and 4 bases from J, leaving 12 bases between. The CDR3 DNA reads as TGTGCCAGCTCACCACCCCGAATACGGGGAGAGACCCAGTACTTC. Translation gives CASSPPRIRGETQYF.

CDR3 sequence: CASSFRGYAEAFF. For the CDR3, the DNA is TGTGCCAGCAGCTTCAGGGGCTACGCTGAAGCTTTCTTT. The J gene is TRBJ1-1, the V gene TRBV7-2; D is possibly TRBD1 (6 bases). V lost 3 bases and J lost 6, with 11 bases in between. The germline V gene has CDR1 SGHTA and CDR2 FQGNSA. The CDR3 is 13 residues long.

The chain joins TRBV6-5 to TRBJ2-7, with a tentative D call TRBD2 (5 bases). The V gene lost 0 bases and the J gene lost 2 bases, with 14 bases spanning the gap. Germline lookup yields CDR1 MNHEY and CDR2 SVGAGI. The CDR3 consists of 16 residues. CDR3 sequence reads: CASSYSAGEGTYEQYF. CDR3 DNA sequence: TGTGCCAGCAGTTACTCGGCCGGGGAAGGCACCTACGAGCAGTACTTC.

The CDR3 sequence: CASSSSGLGKAFF. CDR3 nucleotides: TGTGCCAGCAGCTCGTCAGGGTTGGGGAAAGCTTTCTTT. V gene TRBV7-5 combines with J gene TRBJ1-1; TRBD1 was called by the table and not checked on the DNA. TRBV7-5 is a known pseudogene. The CDR3 loop spans 13 amino acids.

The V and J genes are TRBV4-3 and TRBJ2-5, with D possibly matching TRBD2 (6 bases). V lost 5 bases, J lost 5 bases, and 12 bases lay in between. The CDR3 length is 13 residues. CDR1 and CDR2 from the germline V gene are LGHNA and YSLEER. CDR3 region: CASSRRRGETQYF. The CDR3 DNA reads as TGCGCCAGCAGCAGACGACGGGGGGAGACCCAGTACTTC.

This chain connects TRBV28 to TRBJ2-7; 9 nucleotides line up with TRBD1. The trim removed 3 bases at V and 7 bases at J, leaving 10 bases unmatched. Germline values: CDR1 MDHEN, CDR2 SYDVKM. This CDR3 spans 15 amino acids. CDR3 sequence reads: CASSFFDRGKGEQYF. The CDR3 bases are TGTGCCAGCAGTTTCTTCGACAGGGGGAAAGGAGAGCAGTACTTC.

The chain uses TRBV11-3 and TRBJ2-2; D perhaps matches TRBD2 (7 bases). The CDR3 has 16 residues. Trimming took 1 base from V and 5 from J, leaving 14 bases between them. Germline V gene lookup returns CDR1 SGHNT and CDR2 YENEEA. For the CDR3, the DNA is TGTGCCAGCAGCTTAGCGGGGGGCCCAAGGACCGGGGAGCTGTTTTTT. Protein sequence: CASSLAGGPRTGELFF.

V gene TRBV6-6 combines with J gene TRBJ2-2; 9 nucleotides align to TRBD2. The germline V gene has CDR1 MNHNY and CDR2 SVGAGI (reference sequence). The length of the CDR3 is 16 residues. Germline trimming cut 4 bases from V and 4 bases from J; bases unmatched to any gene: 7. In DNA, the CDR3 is TGTGCCAGCAGTTTTCCGCGGGGGGGTAGCACCGGGGAGCTGTTTTTT. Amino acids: CASSFPRGGSTGELFF.

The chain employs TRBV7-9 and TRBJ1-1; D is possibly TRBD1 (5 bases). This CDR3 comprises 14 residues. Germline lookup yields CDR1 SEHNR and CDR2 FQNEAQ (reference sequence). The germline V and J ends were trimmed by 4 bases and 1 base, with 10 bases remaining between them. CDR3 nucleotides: TGTGCCAGCAGCTGGGGACTCACGAACACTGAAGCTTTCTTT. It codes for CASSWGLTNTEAFF.

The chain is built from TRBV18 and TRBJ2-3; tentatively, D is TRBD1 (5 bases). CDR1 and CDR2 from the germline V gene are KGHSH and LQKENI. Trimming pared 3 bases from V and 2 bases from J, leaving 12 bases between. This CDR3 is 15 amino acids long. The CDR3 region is CASSPSDTSTDTQYF. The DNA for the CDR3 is TGTGCCAGCTCACCCTCGGACACCTCCACAGATACGCAGTATTTT.

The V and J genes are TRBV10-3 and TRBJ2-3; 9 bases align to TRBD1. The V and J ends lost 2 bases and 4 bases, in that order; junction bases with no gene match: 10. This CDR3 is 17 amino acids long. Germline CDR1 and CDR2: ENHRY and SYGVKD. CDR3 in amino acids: CAISESRGQGTADTQYF. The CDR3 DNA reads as TGTGCCATCAGTGAGAGCCGAGGACAGGGGACAGCAGATACGCAGTATTTT.

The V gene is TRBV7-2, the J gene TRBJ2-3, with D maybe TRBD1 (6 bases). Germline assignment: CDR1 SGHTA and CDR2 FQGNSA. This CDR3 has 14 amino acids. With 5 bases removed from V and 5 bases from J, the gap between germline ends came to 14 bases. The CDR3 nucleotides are TGTGCCAGCAGCGGACGTGAAGGGGGAGATACGCAGTATTTT. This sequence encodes CASSGREGGDTQYF.

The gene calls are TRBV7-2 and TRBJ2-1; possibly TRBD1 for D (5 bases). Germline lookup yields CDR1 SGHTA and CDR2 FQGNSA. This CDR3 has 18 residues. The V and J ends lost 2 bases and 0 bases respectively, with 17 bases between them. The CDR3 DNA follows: TGTGCCAGCAGCTTAAGGTATCGCAGGGCGAGCTCCTACAATGAGCAGTTCTTC. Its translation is CASSLRYRRASSYNEQFF.

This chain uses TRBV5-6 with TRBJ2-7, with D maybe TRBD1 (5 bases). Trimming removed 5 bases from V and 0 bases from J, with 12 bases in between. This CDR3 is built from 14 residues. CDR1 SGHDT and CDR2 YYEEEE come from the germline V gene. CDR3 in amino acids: CASRGLSSSYEQYF. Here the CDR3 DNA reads TGTGCCAGCAGGGGGCTTTCTTCCTCCTACGAGCAGTACTTC.

The CDR3 region has the DNA TGCGCCAGCAGCTGGGGGCCAGGGGTGGATGAGCAGTTCTTC. It codes for CASSWGPGVDEQFF. The chain has TRBV5-1 and TRBJ2-1; the D gene is possibly TRBD1 (6 bases). V was cut by 3 bases and J by 8 bases, with 15 bases left in between. Germline V gene lookup returns CDR1 SGHRS and CDR2 YFSETQ. CDR3 length: 14 residues.

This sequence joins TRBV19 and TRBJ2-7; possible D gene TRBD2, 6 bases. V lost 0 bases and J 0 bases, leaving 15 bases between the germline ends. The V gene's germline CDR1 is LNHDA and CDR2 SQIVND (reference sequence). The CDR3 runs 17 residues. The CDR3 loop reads CASSIDGAGTASYEQYF. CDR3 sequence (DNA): TGTGCCAGTAGTATAGATGGAGCCGGGACTGCCTCCTACGAGCAGTACTTC.

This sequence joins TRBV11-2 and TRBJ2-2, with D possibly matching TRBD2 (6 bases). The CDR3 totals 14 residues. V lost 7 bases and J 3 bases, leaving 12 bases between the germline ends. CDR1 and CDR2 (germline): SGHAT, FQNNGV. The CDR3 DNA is TGTGCCAGCATCCGGGACTCCTACACCGGGGAGCTGTTTTTT. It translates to CASIRDSYTGELFF. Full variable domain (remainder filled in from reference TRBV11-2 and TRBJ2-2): EAGVAQSPRYKIIEKRQSVAFWCNPISGHATLYWYQQILGQGPKLLIQFQNNGVVDDSQLPKDRFSAERLKGVDSTLKIQPAKLEDSAVYLCASIRDSYTGELFFGEGSRLTVL.

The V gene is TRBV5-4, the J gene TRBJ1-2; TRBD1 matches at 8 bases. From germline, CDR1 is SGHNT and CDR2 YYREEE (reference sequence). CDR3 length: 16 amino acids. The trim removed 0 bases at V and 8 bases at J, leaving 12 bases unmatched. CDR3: CASSLVGQGAGWGYTF. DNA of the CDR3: TGTGCCAGCAGCTTGGTCGGACAGGGTGCGGGGTGGGGCTACACCTTC.

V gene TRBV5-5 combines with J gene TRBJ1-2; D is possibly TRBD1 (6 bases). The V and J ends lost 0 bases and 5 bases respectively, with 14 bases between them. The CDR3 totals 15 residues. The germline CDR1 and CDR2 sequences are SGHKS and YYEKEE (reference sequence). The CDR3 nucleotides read TGTGCCAGCAGCTTGGACAGGGCGGTTCCTTATGGCTACACCTTC. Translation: CASSLDRAVPYGYTF.